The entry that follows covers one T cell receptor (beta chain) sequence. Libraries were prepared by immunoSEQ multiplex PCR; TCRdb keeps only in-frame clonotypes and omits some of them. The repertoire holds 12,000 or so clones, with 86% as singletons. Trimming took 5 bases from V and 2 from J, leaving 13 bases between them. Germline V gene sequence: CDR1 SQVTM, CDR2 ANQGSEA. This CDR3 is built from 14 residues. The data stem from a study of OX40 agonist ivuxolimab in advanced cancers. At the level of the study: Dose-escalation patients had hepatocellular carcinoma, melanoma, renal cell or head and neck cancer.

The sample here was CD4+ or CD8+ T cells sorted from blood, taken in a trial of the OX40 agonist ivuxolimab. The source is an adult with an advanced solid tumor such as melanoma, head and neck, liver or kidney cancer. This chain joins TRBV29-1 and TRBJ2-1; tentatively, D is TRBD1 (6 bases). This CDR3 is CSVTGSKAYNEQFF. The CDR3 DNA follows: TGCAGCGTTACAGGGTCGAAAGCCTACAATGAGCAGTTCTTC.